This TCR beta chain was profiled in a study of blood T cell repertoires in COVID-19. Study-wide background: Acute and convalescent COVID-19 specimens originated in the United States, Italy and Spain.

This clone came up a few times. V dropped 2 bases and J dropped 1 base, with 8 bases sitting between them. This CDR3 is built from 14 residues. Germline V lookup: CDR1 ENHRY, CDR2 SYGVKD. Under the authors' procedure: Reference gene primer amplification gave estimated nucleated cell counts. The method was immunoSEQ multiplex PCR; TCRdb's version includes in-frame clones alone and lacks a portion of them. V and J calls and clone size are as listed in that table; D and trimming were resolved from the DNA. The profile covers about 260,000 clones, with 84% appearing a single time and roughly 8.6% taken by the ten largest.

Sequencing was carried out using peripheral blood. The TCR was taken from a human donor in a cohort sampled during active COVID-19. This chain connects TRBV10-3 to TRBJ1-2; no reliable D call. Here the CDR3 DNA reads TGTGCCATCAGTGAGAGGGCGGGTAACTATGGCTACACCTTC. This codes for CAISERAGNYGYTF.